The 21 T cell receptor beta chains below come from one sample, sequenced in a study of beta chain features in type 1 diabetes. Study-wide results and caveats: Shorter TCRB CDR3s, moderately but significantly so, marked every one of the four CD4+ subsets in Type 1 diabetes patients.

These receptors' antigens are unknown. Reverse transcribing all isolated RNA meant expressed TCRB transcripts were sequenced. The protocol was immunoSEQ multiplex PCR, while the TCRdb copy is restricted to in-frame clones and leaves out a portion. This sample yields about 640,000 clones, of which around 12% are seen a single time; 0.09% to 0.15% belongs to the top ten. Sequencing used naive CD4+ T cells from blood. Source of these receptors: a man aged 30 to 45 with type 1 diabetes.

This chain uses TRBV6-6 with TRBJ1-3; D is unresolved. With 8 bases removed from V and 4 bases from J, the gap between germline ends came to 9 bases. This CDR3 region has 12 residues. Germline values: CDR1 MNHNY, CDR2 SVGAGI (reference sequence). The CDR3 nucleotides read TGTGCCAGCGCAATGGGAGGAAACACCATATATTTT. Translating it yields CASAMGGNTIYF.

This clone was seen a handful of times. The chain carries TRBV5-6 and TRBJ1-6; possible D gene TRBD1, 5 bases. V dropped 5 bases and J dropped 7 bases, with 19 bases sitting between them. CDR1 is SGHDT and CDR2 is YYEEEE in the germline V gene. The CDR3 extends over 16 amino acids. The CDR3 nucleotides are TGTGCCAGCAGTCCCTTGGATGGGGCAAGGAATTCACCCCTCCACTTT. Its translation is CASSPLDGARNSPLHF.

This clone was found a few times. CDR3 DNA: TGCGCCAGCAGCTTTACCGGCACTGAAGCTTTCTTT. Its translation: CASSFTGTEAFF. V is TRBV5-1 and J is TRBJ1-1; no clear D gene. The V and J ends lost 2 bases and 4 bases respectively, with 6 bases between them. The CDR3 covers 12 residues. Germline-derived CDR1 and CDR2 are SGHRS and YFSETQ.

This clone turned up a few times. This chain connects TRBV29-1 to TRBJ1-1; no reliable D call. V was clipped by 3 bases and J by 11 bases, with 19 bases between them. Germline loops: CDR1 SQVTM, CDR2 ANQGSEA. CDR3 length equals 13 residues. The CDR3 region is CSVDRAVGGEAFF. The CDR3 DNA is TGCAGCGTTGATCGCGCGGTGGGAGGTGAGGCTTTCTTT.

This clone was detected only a few times. The chain joins TRBV7-9 to TRBJ1-1; D may be TRBD1 (6 bases). V was cut by 1 base and J by 1 base, with 13 bases left in between. The CDR3 runs 16 residues. Germline V gene sequence: CDR1 SEHNR, CDR2 FQNEAQ (reference sequence). The CDR3 is CASSLEPGQQNTEAFF. DNA of the CDR3: TGTGCCAGCAGCTTAGAGCCCGGACAGCAGAACACTGAAGCTTTCTTT.

The sample holds many counts of this clone. A read error may account for a junction end that differs from germline. This sequence joins TRBV5-6 and TRBJ2-3, with D possibly matching TRBD2 (6 bases). Per the germline V gene, CDR1 is SGHDT and CDR2 is YYEEEE. The CDR3 contains 15 residues. The CDR3 loop is CASSLQGGSIDTQYF. The CDR3 nucleotides read TGTGCCAGCAGCTTGCAGGGAGGAAGCATAGATACGCAGTATTTT.

This chain uses TRBV7-8 with TRBJ2-4, with D possibly TRBD2 on 7 matching bases. Trimming took off 5 bases at V and 6 bases at J, with 11 bases between the two ends. CDR1 is SGHVS and CDR2 is FQNEAQ in the germline V gene. The CDR3 is 13 residues long. The DNA of the CDR3 is TGTGCCAGCAGCCCCGGGGGGCGAAACATTCAGTACTTC. It is translated as CASSPGGRNIQYF.

CDR3 residues: CASSPGQGLDEQYF. As DNA, the CDR3 is TGTGCCAGCTCTCCGGGACAGGGCCTGGACGAGCAGTACTTC. This chain connects TRBV18 to TRBJ2-7; TRBD1 matches at 9 bases. CDR3 length equals 14 residues. CDR1 is KGHSH and CDR2 is LQKENI in the germline V gene. With V trimmed by 6 bases and J by 5 bases, 8 bases remained unmatched. Full variable domain (remainder filled in from reference TRBV18 and TRBJ2-7): NAGVMQNPRHLVRRRGQEARLRCSPMKGHSHVYWYRQLPEEGLKFMVYLQKENIIDESGMPKERFSAEFPKEGPSILRIQQVVRGDSAAYFCASSPGQGLDEQYFGPGTRLTVT.

V usage is TRBV7-2 and J usage is TRBJ1-2, with a tentative D call TRBD1 (5 bases). This CDR3 contains 17 residues. V was clipped by 2 bases and J by 1 base, with 17 bases between them. CDR1 SGHTA and CDR2 FQGNSA come from the germline V gene. The DNA for the CDR3 is TGTGCCAGCAGCTTAAAATACGGGGGAACGGTTAACTATGGCTACACCTTC. Translating gives CASSLKYGGTVNYGYTF.

This chain joins TRBV27 and TRBJ2-2, with D unresolved. Germline V lookup: CDR1 MNHEY, CDR2 SMNVEV (reference sequence). The V end was cut by 3 bases, the J end by 5 bases, with 16 bases between. The CDR3 extends over 16 amino acids. The DNA of the CDR3 is TGTGCCAGCAGTTTTCTTGGAGACCCGCGGACCGGGGAGCTGTTTTTT. This sequence encodes CASSFLGDPRTGELFF.

The rearrangement joins TRBV5-1 to TRBJ2-3, with D possibly being TRBD1 (5 bases). The CDR3 covers 16 residues. Germline loops: CDR1 SGHRS, CDR2 YFSETQ. The V end was cut by 2 bases, the J end by 0 bases, with 13 bases between. The CDR3 sequence is CASSFSRDTSTDTQYF. CDR3 sequence (DNA): TGCGCCAGCAGCTTCTCCAGGGATACTAGCACAGATACGCAGTATTTT.

This clone came up a few times. The V gene is TRBV7-9, the J gene TRBJ2-7, with D hard to call. The V and J ends lost 1 base and 2 bases respectively, with 9 bases between them. This CDR3 is 14 amino acids long. CDR1 is SEHNR, CDR2 FQNEAQ, per germline (reference sequence). The CDR3 nucleotides are TGTGCCAGCAGCTTAGATTCGGTGACCTACGAGCAGTACTTC. The encoded protein is CASSLDSVTYEQYF.

The chain recombines TRBV4-3 with TRBJ2-3, with 10 bases aligning to TRBD2. V trimming: 0 bases; J trimming: 4 bases; junction bases outside the gene matches: 7. The CDR3 runs to 17 residues. CDR1 and CDR2 from the germline V gene are LGHNA and YSLEER. DNA of the CDR3: TGCGCCAGCAGCCAAGATCACGGACTAGCGGTCCCAGATACGCAGTATTTT. This translates into CASSQDHGLAVPDTQYF.

This clone was detected a few times. The same CDR3 can be traced to other DNA sequences in this sample. The chain has TRBV19 and TRBJ1-5; 8 bases map to TRBD1. Germline assignment: CDR1 LNHDA and CDR2 SQIVND (reference sequence). The CDR3 consists of 13 residues. J was trimmed by 7 bases and V by 9 bases; bases with no gene match: 8. CDR3 in amino acids: CASAGTGGQPQHF. For the CDR3, the DNA is TGTGCCAGCGCCGGGACAGGCGGGCAGCCCCAGCATTTT. The full variable domain, rest sourced from reference TRBV19 and TRBJ1-5, is DGGITQSPKYLFRKEGQNVTLSCEQNLNHDAMYWYRQDPGQGLRLIYYSQIVNDFQKGDIAEGYSVSREKKESFPLTVTSAQKNPTAFYLCASAGTGGQPQHFGDGTRLSIL.

This clone has only a few counts. The sample carries other DNA sequences with the same CDR3. This chain uses TRBV28 with TRBJ2-7; no definite D call. CDR1 is MDHEN, CDR2 SYDVKM, per germline. Deletions cut 5 bases from V and 2 bases from J, with 10 bases between. This CDR3 has 13 residues. CDR3 sequence: CASSLTAPYEQYF. The CDR3 region has the DNA TGTGCCAGCAGTCTGACGGCCCCCTACGAGCAGTACTTC.

In this sample, this clone turned up once. A read error may explain this, as a much larger clone is one base away. At the DNA level, this CDR3 is encoded by other sequences in the same sample as well. V usage is TRBV5-4 and J usage is TRBJ2-4; 7 bases are shared with TRBD1. V dropped 1 base and J dropped 7; count of bases not matched to a gene: 5. The CDR3 extends over 14 amino acids. Per germline, CDR1 SGHNT and CDR2 YYREEE (reference sequence). CDR3 loop: CASSLRQGGNIQYF. The DNA for the CDR3 is TGTGCCAGCAGCTTGAGACAGGGCGGGAACATTCAGTACTTC.

V gene TRBV13 combines with J gene TRBJ1-5; a weak D match, TRBD1 (6 bases). Trimming left V 3 bases short and J 6 bases short, with 12 bases between. This CDR3 has 14 residues. Looked up from germline, CDR1 is PRHDT and CDR2 is FYEKMQ (reference sequence). The CDR3 coding sequence is TGTGCCAGCAGCTTTAGACCAGGGGCTCAGCCCCAGCATTTT. As protein: CASSFRPGAQPQHF.

The rearrangement joins TRBV29-1 to TRBJ1-3, with D hard to call. This CDR3 comprises 12 residues. CDR1 is SQVTM, CDR2 ANQGSEA, per germline. V shed 4 bases and J shed 4 bases, with 8 bases lying between them. The CDR3 loop reads CSVGEAGNTIYF. CDR3 sequence (DNA): TGCAGCGTTGGGGAAGCCGGAAACACCATATATTTT.

DNA of the CDR3: TGTGCCAGCTCACCAGGGGGTGACTACGAGCAGTACTTC. This translates into CASSPGGDYEQYF. This chain joins TRBV18 and TRBJ2-7; D may be TRBD1 or TRBD2 (5 bases each). This CDR3 is built from 13 residues. Per the germline V gene, CDR1 is KGHSH and CDR2 is LQKENI. The V end was cut by 2 bases, the J end by 3 bases, with 8 bases between.

J is TRBJ2-7 and V is TRBV28; no firm D call. Between the trimmed V and J ends, which lost 1 base and 6 bases, there was a span of 4 bases. CDR1 is MDHEN and CDR2 is SYDVKM in the germline V gene. The CDR3 is 11 residues long. The CDR3 region has the DNA TGTGCCAGCAGTTTATATGTCGAGCAGTACTTC. It codes for CASSLYVEQYF.

This clone occurred a few times. At one end the junction does not follow the germline gene, possibly because of a read error. The genes are TRBV7-2 and TRBJ2-3; D is ambiguous. Germline V gene lookup returns CDR1 SGHTA and CDR2 FQGNSA. The CDR3 length is 11 residues. As DNA, the CDR3 is TGTGCCACCGACCGGGTCAATGTACTCCATTTT. It codes for CATDRVNVLHF.